The T cell receptor (beta chain) under discussion was sequenced for a study of blood T cell repertoires in COVID-19. Study in general: Spain, Italy and the United States supplied samples that represented acute and convalescent COVID-19. In each case, the material was cDNA or gDNA derived from T cells, B-cell-depleted T cells, or PBMCs.

The CDR3 loop spans 16 amino acids. The germline CDR1 and CDR2 sequences are SEHNR and FQNEAQ (reference sequence). V shed 2 bases and J shed 3 bases, with 14 bases lying between them. The authors' processing: Nucleated cell number was recorded as an estimate derived from reference gene primer amplification. The assay was immunoSEQ multiplex PCR, and TCRdb's table has in-frame clones only and misses some. The V and J calls and clone size come from that table; D and trimming were worked out from the DNA. This sample has around 170,000 clones; more than 70% occur once, and the top ten carry less than 15%.

The clonotype was recovered from a young man with active or convalescent COVID-19. This chain uses TRBV7-9 with TRBJ2-4, with D possibly matching TRBD2 (6 bases). The sequenced material came from peripheral blood. Written as DNA, the CDR3 is TGTGCCAGCAGCTTAACCCTCGGGGGAATCAAAAACATTCAGTACTTC. It yields the protein CASSLTLGGIKNIQYF.